This TCR beta chain appears in the sequencing data of a study of T cell clones after liver transplantation. Study-wide context: Post-transplant blood was tracked for graft-donor-reactive T cell clones identified in a pre-transplant mixed lymphocyte reaction. Three of eight recipients were HCV-positive; others had non-autoimmune, non-viral indications.

The protocol was immunoSEQ multiplex PCR, while the TCRdb copy is restricted to in-frame clones and leaves out a portion. Altogether 25,000 to 35,000 clones are present, about 93% being singletons, with the ten largest covering 25% to 30%. Germline values: CDR1 SGHNT, CDR2 YYREEE (reference sequence). The ends lost 4 bases at V and 4 bases at J; junction bases unmatched: 9. The CDR3 spans 15 residues. The source was CD8+ T cells from blood, collected 12 months after liver transplant. This chain links TRBV5-4 with TRBJ2-7, with TRBD1 matching 9 bases. The TCR originated in a human patient who received a liver transplant. The graft donor may account for some of the T cells. CDR3: CASSLTGTGLYEQYF. CDR3 bases: TGTGCCAGCAGCCTAACCGGGACAGGGCTATACGAGCAGTACTTC.